The clone carrying this T cell receptor (beta chain) has just one count. The antigen remains unidentified. These data belong to a study of radiotherapy plus CTLA-4 blockade in lung cancer. The study's findings and limits: TCR clones originating in tumors grew in number in blood after radiotherapy plus ipilimumab.

CDR1 and CDR2 from the germline V gene are MGHRA and YSYEKL. The J segment lost 3 bases and the V segment lost 0 bases, leaving 8 bases of the junction unmatched. This CDR3 region has 19 residues. The method was immunoSEQ multiplex PCR; TCRdb's version includes in-frame clones alone and lacks a portion of them. Of some 70,000 clones listed, around 80% are singletons. This clonotype was obtained from a human donor with non-small cell lung cancer who had a complete response to radiotherapy plus ipilimumab. Here the sequenced sample was peripheral blood, taken from a patient treated with radiotherapy plus ipilimumab. The gene calls are TRBV4-1 and TRBJ2-4; 13 nucleotides agree with TRBD2. The CDR3 coding sequence is TGCGCCAGCAGCCAAGAGGACTCCAGGACTAGCGGGAGCAAAAACATTCAGTACTTC. Translating gives CASSQEDSRTSGSKNIQYF.